This TCR beta chain was recorded in a study of shared clonotypes between healthy human individuals. Background on the study: The cohort comprised a couple of women and a few men. Their ages spanned 18 to 49 years. Whole-study results and caveats: Blood was the only sampled material, and tissue repertoires likely differ.

Looked up from germline, CDR1 is SGHTA and CDR2 is FQGNSA. Trimming left V 1 base short and J 3 bases short, with 7 bases between. The CDR3 totals 13 residues. Selected positively for CCR7 and CD45RO-negative, naive CD8 cells excluded terminally differentiated effector memory CD45RA+ cells. About this clone itself: Its antigen is currently unknown.

Libraries were prepared by immunoSEQ multiplex PCR; TCRdb keeps only in-frame clonotypes and omits some of them. The sample gives about 750,000 clones, almost 95% of which show up once; nearly 25% is in the top ten. Material for sequencing was naive CD8+ T cells sorted from blood. The chain is built from TRBV7-2 and TRBJ2-7; D gene unclear. The TCR sequence derives from a man younger than 40 in good health. The CDR3 protein is CASSLEPDYEQYF. CDR3 DNA sequence: TGTGCCAGCAGCTTAGAACCAGACTACGAGCAGTACTTC. The variable domain in full, with the rest retrieved from reference TRBV7-2 and TRBJ2-7, is GAGVSQSPSNKVTEKGKDVELRCDPISGHTALYWYRQSLGQGLEFLIYFQGNSAPDKSGLPSDRFSAERTGGSVSTLTIQRTQQEDSAVYLCASSLEPDYEQYFGPGTRLTVT.